This TCR beta chain was obtained from a study of blood T cell repertoires in COVID-19. As originally analysed: Estimates of nucleated cell counts were drawn from the amplification of reference gene primers. Sequencing was performed with immunoSEQ multiplex PCR; in TCRdb, only in-frame clones are kept and a portion is missing. For V, J and clone size, that table is used; D and trimming come from the DNA. The repertoire includes some 490,000 clones, 75% to 90% of them detected once, and roughly 8% sits in the top ten. Sample: PBMCs or T cells enriched from blood (not recorded which). The clonotype originates from a woman between 55 and 75 years old who had recovered from COVID-19.

CDR3 residues: CASSLAPGVSGNTIYF. The CDR3 nucleotides read TGTGCCAGCAGCTTAGCCCCGGGAGTCTCTGGAAACACCATATATTTT. This chain connects TRBV7-2 to TRBJ1-3; D ambiguous. The CDR3 length is 16 residues. Trimming took 0 bases from V and 0 from J, leaving 9 bases between them. Germline V gene data show CDR1 as SGHTA and CDR2 as FQGNSA.